The source of this T cell receptor (beta chain) is a study of shared clonotypes between healthy human individuals. Every subset had its genomic DNA shared out evenly among several immunoSEQ plates. Data came from immunoSEQ multiplex PCR; TCRdb stores just in-frame clones and leaves some out. The table includes about 680,000 clones, roughly 94% detected once. About this clone: The same CDR3 arises from other DNA sequences in this sample as well.

In the naive CD8 group, cells lacked CD45RO and were positively selected for CCR7, so terminally differentiated effector memory CD45RA+ cells were left out. The length of the CDR3 is 13 residues. Germline-derived CDR1 and CDR2 are SGHRS and YFSETQ. The ends lost 4 bases at V and 3 bases at J; junction bases unmatched: 3. The chain uses TRBV5-1 and TRBJ2-7; 8 bases are shared with TRBD1. Sequenced input: naive CD8+ T cells sorted from blood. This TCR was sampled from a man aged 30-40 years in good health. The CDR3 sequence: CASSLGTGYEQYF. The CDR3 nucleotides are TGCGCCAGCAGCCTCGGGACAGGCTACGAGCAGTACTTC. Full variable domain (outside the CDR3, taken from reference TRBV5-1 and TRBJ2-7): KAGVTQTPRYLIKTRGQQVTLSCSPISGHRSVSWYQQTPGQGLQFLFEYFSETQRNKGNFPGRFSGRQFSNSRSEMNVSTLELGDSALYLCASSLGTGYEQYFGPGTRLTVT.